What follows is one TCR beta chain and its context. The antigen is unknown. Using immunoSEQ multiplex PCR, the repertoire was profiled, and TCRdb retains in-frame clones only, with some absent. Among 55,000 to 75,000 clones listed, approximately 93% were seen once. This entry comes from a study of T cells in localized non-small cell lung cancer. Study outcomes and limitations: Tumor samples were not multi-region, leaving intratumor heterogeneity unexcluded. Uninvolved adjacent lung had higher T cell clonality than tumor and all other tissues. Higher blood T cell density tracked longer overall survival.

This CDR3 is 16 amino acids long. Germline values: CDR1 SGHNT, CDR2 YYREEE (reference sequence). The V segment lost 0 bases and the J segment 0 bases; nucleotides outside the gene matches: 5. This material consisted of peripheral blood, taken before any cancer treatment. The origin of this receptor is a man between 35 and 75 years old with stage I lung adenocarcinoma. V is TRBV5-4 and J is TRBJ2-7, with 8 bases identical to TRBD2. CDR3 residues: CASSLEPSGSSYEQYF. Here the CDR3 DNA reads TGTGCCAGCAGCTTGGAGCCTAGCGGGTCCTCCTACGAGCAGTACTTC.